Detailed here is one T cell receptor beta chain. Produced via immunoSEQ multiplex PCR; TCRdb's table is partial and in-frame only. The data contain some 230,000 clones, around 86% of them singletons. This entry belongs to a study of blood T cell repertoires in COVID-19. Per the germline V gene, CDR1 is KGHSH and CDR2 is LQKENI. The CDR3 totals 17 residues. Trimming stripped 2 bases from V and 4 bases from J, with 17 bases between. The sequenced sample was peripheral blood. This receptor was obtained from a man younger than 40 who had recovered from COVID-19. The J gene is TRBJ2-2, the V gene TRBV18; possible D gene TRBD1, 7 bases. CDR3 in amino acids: CASSPSSSGGGTGELFF. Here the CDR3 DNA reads TGTGCCAGCTCACCATCTTCTTCAGGGGGAGGCACCGGGGAGCTGTTTTTT.